This entry describes one T cell receptor beta chain. The data were obtained in a study of blood T cell repertoires in COVID-19. Study details: COVID-19 samples from acute and convalescent phases originated in the United States, Italy and Spain. T cells, B-cell-depleted T cells, or PBMCs supplied cDNA or gDNA.

Trimming took 1 base from V and 1 from J, leaving 11 bases between them. Looked up from germline, CDR1 is SEHNR and CDR2 is FQNEAQ (reference sequence). The CDR3 extends over 16 amino acids. Authors' processing steps: Amplification with reference gene primers provided the estimates of nucleated cell counts. Method: immunoSEQ multiplex PCR; TCRdb's copy keeps in-frame clones and lacks some. D and trimming were read from the DNA, whereas the V and J calls and clone size are those reported in that table. The repertoire includes more than 80,000 clones, about 82% of them detected once, and 8% sits in the top ten.

V gene TRBV7-9 combines with J gene TRBJ2-1; TRBD2 might be the D (6 bases). The receptor was isolated from a man aged 50 or older with active COVID-19. Sequencing was carried out using peripheral blood. This CDR3 reads CASSLVRDSSYNEQFF. The CDR3 region has the DNA TGTGCCAGCAGCTTAGTAAGGGACTCATCCTACAATGAGCAGTTCTTC.